The clone carrying this TCR beta chain was seen more than once but under ten times. PCR was performed using 60 Vbeta and 13 Jbeta primers. Repertoires were generated with immunoSEQ multiplex PCR, while TCRdb's copy carries only in-frame clones and drops some. This sample yields 95,000 to 150,000 clones, of which about a sixth are seen a single time; roughly 2.7% belongs to the top ten. This sample is part of a study of cytomegalovirus exposure and HLA in healthy donors. As for the study in general: Sequencing of around 200 million T cells in an earlier analysis found under 120 million unique TCR beta sequences.

Trimming shortened V by 5 bases and J by 0 bases, and 11 bases separated the two germline ends. Germline V CDR1 and CDR2: MNHNY, SVGAGI (reference sequence). The CDR3 length is 14 residues. This receptor was identified in a female donor in good health and CMV-seropositive. The material sequenced was PBMCs. The gene calls are TRBV6-6 and TRBJ2-7; D is undetermined. The DNA for the CDR3 is TGTGCCAGCAGTGGAGAACTCCTCTCCTACGAGCAGTACTTC. Amino acid sequence: CASSGELLSYEQYF.